The 32 T cell receptor beta chains below were found in one sample sequenced in a study of blood T cell repertoires in COVID-19. Assay: immunoSEQ multiplex PCR; the TCRdb copy retains only in-frame clones and omits some. Found here are 350,000 to 450,000 clones, approximately 89% of them singletons; the top ten hold approximately 2.4%. Sequenced input: peripheral blood. These receptors were taken from a woman in her sixties or seventies with COVID-19, enrolled during active disease.

This rearrangement joins TRBV18 to TRBJ1-2; D remains ambiguous. Trimming pared 3 bases from V and 4 bases from J, leaving 9 bases between. Per the germline V gene, CDR1 is KGHSH and CDR2 is LQKENI. The CDR3 consists of 13 residues. The CDR3 nucleotides read TGTGCCAGCTCACCGGGCGGGCCCTATGGCTACACCTTC. Residues: CASSPGGPYGYTF.

The gene calls are TRBV4-1 and TRBJ1-2; unclear D gene. Trimming pared 5 bases from V and 6 bases from J, leaving 13 bases between. The CDR3 sequence is 13 residues long. In germline, CDR1 is MGHRA, CDR2 YSYEKL. Here the CDR3 reads CASSIRQGDGYTF. CDR3 DNA: TGCGCCAGCAGCATCCGCCAAGGAGATGGCTACACCTTC.

This clone showed up just a few times. The chain carries TRBV10-3 and TRBJ2-7, with D possibly matching TRBD1 (5 bases). This CDR3 contains 12 residues. V lost 2 bases and J 3 bases, leaving 5 bases between the germline ends. Germline V lookup: CDR1 ENHRY, CDR2 SYGVKD. The CDR3 loop reads CAISERGYEQYF. The CDR3 region has the DNA TGTGCCATCAGTGAGAGGGGCTACGAGCAGTACTTC.

CDR3 nucleotide sequence: TGTGCCAGTAGTAACCGACAGATAGAGTTCCGCTCTGGGGCCAACGTCCTGACTTTC. Its protein is CASSNRQIEFRSGANVLTF. This chain joins TRBV19 and TRBJ2-6; maybe TRBD1 (5 bases). The CDR3 is made up of 19 amino acids. Trimming took 4 bases from V and 0 from J, leaving 19 bases between them. Germline V CDR1 and CDR2: LNHDA, SQIVND (reference sequence).

The rearrangement links TRBV4-1 to TRBJ2-3, with TRBD2 matching over 10 bases. CDR1 is MGHRA and CDR2 is YSYEKL in the germline V gene. With 1 base clipped from V and 1 base from J, the junction kept 5 bases outside the gene matches. The CDR3 extends over 17 amino acids. This CDR3 is CASSQAQTSGRTDTQYF. Here the CDR3 DNA reads TGCGCCAGCAGCCAAGCCCAGACTAGCGGGCGCACAGATACGCAGTATTTT.

The genes are TRBV18 and TRBJ1-5, with D hard to call. This CDR3 comprises 13 residues. Trimming stripped 2 bases from V and 4 bases from J, with 6 bases between. CDR1 is KGHSH and CDR2 is LQKENI in the germline V gene. CDR3 loop: CASSPIENQPQHF. DNA for the CDR3: TGTGCCAGCTCACCAATAGAGAATCAGCCCCAGCATTTT. Supplemented by reference TRBV18 and TRBJ1-5, the full variable domain reads NAGVMQNPRHLVRRRGQEARLRCSPMKGHSHVYWYRQLPEEGLKFMVYLQKENIIDESGMPKERFSAEFPKEGPSILRIQQVVRGDSAAYFCASSPIENQPQHFGDGTRLSIL.

This clone was recorded a few times. This chain connects TRBV6-5 to TRBJ1-1; perhaps TRBD1 as D (6 bases). This CDR3 has 13 amino acids. The germline gives CDR1 MNHEY, CDR2 SVGAGI. V was pared by 3 bases and J by 6 bases, with 11 bases between. Here the CDR3 DNA reads TGTGCCAGCAGTTATTTATCAGGGGCTGAAGCTTTCTTT. Residues: CASSYLSGAEAFF.

This clone appeared once. The CDR3 region has the DNA TGTGCCAGCACCAAAATAGGCAGGGGACCAGATACGCAGTATTTT. Protein product: CASTKIGRGPDTQYF. The gene calls are TRBV28 and TRBJ2-3; maybe TRBD1 (6 bases). Trimming took 7 bases from V and 4 from J, leaving 18 bases between them. Germline assignment: CDR1 MDHEN and CDR2 SYDVKM. There are 15 residues in the CDR3.

The chain joins TRBV6-6 to TRBJ1-6; 9 bases are a match to TRBD1. CDR3 length: 15 residues. The V and J ends lost 2 bases and 7 bases, in that order; junction bases with no gene match: 3. Germline CDR1 is MNHNY and CDR2 is SVGAGI (reference sequence). The CDR3 DNA sequence: TGTGCCAGCAGTTACGGAGGACAGGGGAATTCACCCCTCCACTTT. Protein: CASSYGGQGNSPLHF.

This clone has just one count. The DNA of the CDR3 is TGTGCCAGCAGTCCGGGACAGAGCTATGGCTACACCTTC. Translating it yields CASSPGQSYGYTF. This chain connects TRBV6-5 to TRBJ1-2; the match to TRBD1 covers 7 bases. The CDR3 is made up of 13 amino acids. Germline V gene data show CDR1 as MNHEY and CDR2 as SVGAGI. The junction had 4 bases not matched to a gene; V was cut back by 5 bases and J by 4 bases.

V usage is TRBV7-8 and J usage is TRBJ2-7, with 7 bases matching TRBD1. The germline gives CDR1 SGHVS, CDR2 FQNEAQ. Losses at the gene ends were 0 bases for V and 3 bases for J; bases not matched to a gene: 2. The CDR3 has 14 residues. The CDR3 nucleotides are TGTGCCAGCAGCTTAGCCAGACAGGGCTACGAGCAGTACTTC. Translated: CASSLARQGYEQYF.

The gene calls are TRBV7-5 and TRBJ2-1; the table's D call of TRBD2 was not tested on the DNA. TRBV7-5 is tagged as a pseudogene. CDR3 length equals 16 residues. CDR3 DNA: TGTGTCAGAAGCTTAGCGGTGACTAGCGGGGGCAATGAGCAGTTCTTC. This gives the protein CVRSLAVTSGGNEQFF.

The genes are TRBV10-1 and TRBJ2-5; tentative D call: TRBD2 (6 bases). Trimming removed 0 bases at V and 2 bases at J, with 10 bases between. This CDR3 is 15 amino acids long. Germline V gene data show CDR1 as WNHNN and CDR2 as SYGVQD (reference sequence). CDR3 residues: CASSESTSRQETQYF. The CDR3 coding sequence is TGCGCCAGCAGTGAGTCCACTAGCAGACAAGAGACCCAGTACTTC.

Written as DNA, the CDR3 is TGTGCCAGTAGTACGCAGGCCTATAATTCACCCCTCCACTTT. This encodes CASSTQAYNSPLHF. The rearrangement joins TRBV19 to TRBJ1-6; D gene unclear. The CDR3 consists of 14 residues. The germline CDR1 and CDR2 sequences are LNHDA and SQIVND (reference sequence). Trimming took 4 bases from V and 2 from J, leaving 6 bases between them.

This rearrangement joins TRBV21-1 to TRBJ2-5; TRBD1, the D gene given by the table, was not confirmed from the DNA. TRBV21-1 is a known pseudogene. The CDR3 consists of 16 residues. The CDR3 region is CASSTGDRSYQETQYF. The CDR3 bases are TGTGCCAGCAGCACCGGGGACAGGTCCTATCAAGAGACCCAGTACTTC.

This chain links TRBV10-1 with TRBJ1-2, with 8 bases matching TRBD1. The CDR3 is 14 residues long. Germline trimming cut 0 bases from V and 7 bases from J; bases unmatched to any gene: 4. Germline CDR1 reads WNHNN; CDR2 reads SYGVQD (reference sequence). This CDR3 is CASSESRTGFGYTF. Here the CDR3 DNA reads TGCGCCAGCAGTGAGTCACGGACAGGGTTTGGCTACACCTTC.

This sequence joins TRBV19 and TRBJ1-1, with TRBD1 matching 7 bases. In germline, CDR1 is LNHDA, CDR2 SQIVND (reference sequence). The V gene end was trimmed by 10 bases and the J gene end by 5 bases; junction bases not matched to a gene: 10. The CDR3 runs to 13 residues. The CDR3 sequence is CATTRTGDTEAFF. CDR3 bases: TGTGCCACCACGCGAACAGGGGATACTGAAGCTTTCTTT.

The chain recombines TRBV7-3 with TRBJ1-1; D gene uncertain. Per the germline V gene, CDR1 is SGHTA and CDR2 is FQGTGA. Trimming stripped 3 bases from V and 0 bases from J, with 5 bases between. The length of the CDR3 is 13 residues. The DNA of the CDR3 is TGTGCCAGCAGCTTCCACATGAACACTGAAGCTTTCTTT. This sequence encodes CASSFHMNTEAFF.

The chain joins TRBV5-1 to TRBJ1-4; TRBD1 aligns across 9 bases. CDR3 size: 14 residues. The J segment lost 7 bases and the V segment lost 1 base, leaving 2 bases of the junction unmatched. CDR1 and CDR2 (germline): SGHRS, YFSETQ. The CDR3 loop reads CASSLTGGVEKLFF. CDR3 coding DNA: TGCGCCAGCAGCTTGACAGGGGGCGTTGAAAAACTGTTTTTT.

This clone was detected once. The chain employs TRBV30 and TRBJ2-3, with a tentative D call TRBD1 (7 bases). The germline V gene encodes CDR1 GTSNPN and CDR2 SVGIG (reference sequence). Trimming removed 2 bases at V and 5 bases at J, with 17 bases between. The CDR3 covers 15 residues. The CDR3 bases are TGTGCCTGGAGTTCAGGGGGGCCCGCGATAGATACGCAGTATTTT. Translated, it gives CAWSSGGPAIDTQYF.

This chain connects TRBV6-5 to TRBJ1-1; 8 positions agree with TRBD1. The germline V gene encodes CDR1 MNHEY and CDR2 SVGAGI. With V trimmed by 3 bases and J by 5 bases, 8 bases remained unmatched. CDR3 length equals 15 residues. CDR3 sequence: CASSYADRGPTEAFF. The CDR3 DNA follows: TGTGCCAGCAGTTATGCAGACAGGGGACCTACTGAAGCTTTCTTT.

The chain recombines TRBV10-2 with TRBJ1-2, with TRBD1 as a possible D gene (6 bases). The CDR3 runs 16 residues. The germline V gene has CDR1 WSHSY and CDR2 SAAADI. The ends were cut back, 0 bases at V and 1 base at J, with 12 bases in the middle. DNA for the CDR3: TGCGCCAGCAGTGAGTCATCAGGGGCGATTAACTATGGCTACACCTTC. Its translation: CASSESSGAINYGYTF.

The chain links TRBV28 to TRBJ2-7; 8 bases align to TRBD1. Germline CDR1 reads MDHEN; CDR2 reads SYDVKM. The CDR3 is 15 residues long. The V segment lost 5 bases and the J segment 1 base; nucleotides outside the gene matches: 7. In DNA form, the CDR3 reads TGTGCCAGCAGTACTACAGGGGGGAGTTCCTACGAGCAGTACTTC. It translates to CASSTTGGSSYEQYF.

The DNA for the CDR3 is TGTGCCAGCAGCCTCGTTGGGACAGCAGGAAACACCATATATTTT. This codes for CASSLVGTAGNTIYF. The chain employs TRBV11-2 and TRBJ1-3, with 7 bases fitting TRBD1. The junction had 8 bases not matched to a gene; V was cut back by 5 bases and J by 4 bases. Germline V CDR1 and CDR2: SGHAT, FQNNGV. The CDR3 is 15 residues long.

The CDR3 DNA reads as TGTGCCAGCAGTCGGGACAGCTCCTACGAGCAGTACTTC. It encodes CASSRDSSYEQYF. This sequence joins TRBV11-3 and TRBJ2-7; 7 bases map to TRBD1. The junction had 2 bases not matched to a gene; V was cut back by 6 bases and J by 0 bases. This CDR3 has 13 residues. Looked up from germline, CDR1 is SGHNT and CDR2 is YENEEA.

V and J are TRBV11-2 and TRBJ1-2; tentative D call: TRBD1 (5 bases). In germline, CDR1 is SGHAT, CDR2 FQNNGV. The CDR3 covers 15 residues. V was pared by 2 bases and J by 8 bases, with 18 bases between. CDR3 nucleotides: TGTGCCAGCAGCTTATATCCGGGGGTTCGGGGAGGCTACACCTTC. Translating gives CASSLYPGVRGGYTF. Complete variable domain (other parts from reference TRBV11-2 and TRBJ1-2): EAGVAQSPRYKIIEKRQSVAFWCNPISGHATLYWYQQILGQGPKLLIQFQNNGVVDDSQLPKDRFSAERLKGVDSTLKIQPAKLEDSAVYLCASSLYPGVRGGYTFGSGTRLTVV.

The chain has TRBV6-5 and TRBJ2-2, with TRBD1 matching 9 bases. The V segment lost 5 bases and the J segment 2 bases; nucleotides outside the gene matches: 3. The CDR3 contains 15 residues. Germline loops: CDR1 MNHEY, CDR2 SVGAGI. The CDR3 is CASSTDRGNTGELFF. As DNA, the CDR3 is TGTGCCAGCAGTACGGACAGGGGAAACACCGGGGAGCTGTTTTTT.

The rearrangement links TRBV25-1 to TRBJ1-1; 9 bases are a match to TRBD1. CDR1 MGHDK and CDR2 SYGVNS come from the germline V gene. Unmatched junction bases numbered 2, after V lost 5 bases and J lost 1 base. The CDR3 is 14 amino acids. The CDR3 spells CASSLGQGNTEAFF. DNA for the CDR3: TGTGCCAGCAGTTTGGGACAGGGGAACACTGAAGCTTTCTTT.

The rearrangement joins TRBV5-1 to TRBJ2-7; tentative D call: TRBD1 (6 bases). Trimming shortened V by 3 bases and J by 0 bases, and 13 bases separated the two germline ends. CDR3 length equals 15 residues. Per germline, CDR1 SGHRS and CDR2 YFSETQ. Here the CDR3 reads CASSSDRSSSYEQYF. DNA for the CDR3: TGCGCCAGCAGCTCTGACAGGTCGAGCTCCTACGAGCAGTACTTC. Variable domain in full (rest from reference TRBV5-1 and TRBJ2-7): KAGVTQTPRYLIKTRGQQVTLSCSPISGHRSVSWYQQTPGQGLQFLFEYFSETQRNKGNFPGRFSGRQFSNSRSEMNVSTLELGDSALYLCASSSDRSSSYEQYFGPGTRLTVT.

The chain carries TRBV15 and TRBJ1-2; possibly TRBD1 for D (5 bases). This CDR3 contains 16 residues. Germline assignment: CDR1 LNHNV and CDR2 YYDKDF (reference sequence). V lost 1 base and J lost 1, with 13 bases in between. The CDR3 here is CATSRGRGTNNYGYTF. The CDR3, as DNA: TGTGCCACCAGCAGAGGGAGGGGCACTAATAACTATGGCTACACCTTC.

The chain links TRBV10-3 to TRBJ1-5; TRBD1 is a possible D gene (5 bases). This CDR3 comprises 14 residues. CDR1 ENHRY and CDR2 SYGVKD come from the germline V gene. V lost 3 bases and J 4 bases, leaving 10 bases between the germline ends. The CDR3 loop is CAISDGGGNQPQHF. CDR3 bases: TGTGCCATCAGTGACGGGGGAGGGAATCAGCCCCAGCATTTT.

V gene TRBV28 combines with J gene TRBJ2-7, with D possibly matching TRBD2 (5 bases). The germline V gene has CDR1 MDHEN and CDR2 SYDVKM. The CDR3 contains 14 residues. With 7 bases removed from V and 2 bases from J, the gap between germline ends came to 15 bases. This chain's CDR3 is CASTRGSRTYEQYF. In nucleotides, the CDR3 is TGTGCCAGCACCAGAGGGAGTAGAACCTACGAGCAGTACTTC.